The 25 T cell receptor beta chains presented below share a single source sample, sequenced in a study of human T cells and chemical hapten exposure. TCRdb reprocessed the RACE reads via MiXCR and lists one record per CDR3 protein. The sample comprises more than 75,000 distinct CDR3 sequences, approximately 8% of which are singletons, and under 2% rests with the top ten. Regarding time point: healthy volunteer bleed at 6 weeks. The starting material, unfractionated whole blood, was used for total RNA extraction. Sequencing input: whole blood. These receptors were obtained from a male donor in good health. Some clones in this sample may be carry-over from other donors' samples.

There are many counts of this clonotype. The V call is TRBV18, the J call TRBJ1-5, with no clear D. The CDR3 contains 14 residues. In germline, CDR1 is KGHSH, CDR2 LQKENI. V was trimmed by 0 bases and J by 0 bases, leaving 3 bases between them. CDR3 DNA: TGTGCCAGCTCACCACCCTATAGCAATCAGCCCCAGCATTTT. This encodes CASSPPYSNQPQHF.

This clonotype appeared a few times. The chain joins TRBV5-1 to TRBJ2-5; no clear D. Deletions cut 3 bases from V and 7 bases from J, with 19 bases between. The CDR3 totals 15 residues. The germline gives CDR1 SGHRS, CDR2 YFSETQ. CDR3 residues: CASSSDPASRGTQYF. CDR3 coding DNA: TGCGCCAGCAGCTCGGATCCAGCCAGCCGAGGGACCCAGTACTTC.

V is TRBV30 and J is TRBJ2-7; 10 bases are a match to TRBD1. The CDR3 spans 16 residues. The junction had 16 bases not matched to a gene; V was cut back by 8 bases and J by 3 bases. Germline V gene sequence: CDR1 GTSNPN, CDR2 SVGIG (reference sequence). CDR3 coding DNA: TGTGCCGGCCGGAGGGACAGGGGATTCGAATACTACGAGCAGTACTTC. This translates into CAGRRDRGFEYYEQYF.

The chain combines TRBV6-6 with TRBJ2-3; D is perhaps TRBD1 (6 bases). The V and J ends lost 0 bases and 2 bases respectively, with 15 bases between them. CDR1 and CDR2 from the germline V gene are MNHNY and SVGAGI (reference sequence). The CDR3 runs to 17 residues. CDR3 region: CASSYSPWDTNTDTQYF. In DNA, the CDR3 is TGTGCCAGCAGTTACTCCCCGTGGGACACTAACACAGATACGCAGTATTTT.

This CDR3 reads CATSRIQGINQPQHF. The CDR3 DNA is TGTGCCACCAGCAGAATACAGGGTATCAATCAGCCCCAGCATTTT. The rearrangement uses TRBV15 and TRBJ1-5, with D possibly TRBD1 on 6 matching bases. There are 15 residues in the CDR3. V lost 2 bases to trimming and J lost 3 bases, with 11 bases between them. Per the germline V gene, CDR1 is LNHNV and CDR2 is YYDKDF (reference sequence). The full variable domain, with the rest looked up from reference TRBV15 and TRBJ1-5, is DAMVIQNPRYQVTQFGKPVTLSCSQTLNHNVMYWYQQKSSQAPKLLFHYYDKDFNNEADTPDNFQSRRPNTSFCFLDIRSPGLGDTAMYLCATSRIQGINQPQHFGDGTRLSIL.

In this sample, this clonotype turned up a few times. J is TRBJ2-5 and V is TRBV6-1; D ambiguous. The CDR3 covers 13 residues. The V and J ends lost 2 bases and 1 base respectively, with 5 bases between them. From germline, CDR1 is MNHNS and CDR2 SASEGT. CDR3 amino acids: CASSEPTQETQYF. The DNA of the CDR3 is TGTGCCAGCAGTGAACCTACCCAAGAGACCCAGTACTTC.

This clonotype was observed at least ten times. The chain carries TRBV3-1 and TRBJ2-1; possible D gene TRBD2, 5 bases. The germline V gene encodes CDR1 LGHDT and CDR2 YNNKEL (reference sequence). Trimming cost V 0 bases and J 3 bases, with 9 bases left between them. This CDR3 has 15 residues. The CDR3 bases are TGTGCCAGCAGCCAAGAGGTAGCGTTCTACAATGAGCAGTTCTTC. It translates to CASSQEVAFYNEQFF.

The CDR3 nucleotides are TGTGCCAGCAGTTTAGAGATTCGACCGCCTAGCACAGATACGCAGTATTTT. It yields the protein CASSLEIRPPSTDTQYF. The J gene is TRBJ2-3, the V gene TRBV12-3 or TRBV12-4; no clear D gene. V was clipped by 1 base and J by 0 bases, with 14 bases between them. The CDR3 has 17 amino acids.

This clonotype was observed a few times. The chain links TRBV25-1 to TRBJ2-7, with D unclear. Deletions cut 3 bases from V and 3 bases from J, with 9 bases between. In germline, CDR1 is MGHDK, CDR2 SYGVNS. CDR3 length: 13 residues. Here the CDR3 reads CASSEPPSYEQYF. As DNA, the CDR3 is TGTGCCAGCAGTGAGCCACCAAGCTACGAGCAGTACTTC.

This clonotype came up many times. The chain employs TRBV6-2 or TRBV6-3 and TRBJ1-2; 7 nucleotides align to TRBD1. This CDR3 comprises 15 residues. The germline V gene has CDR1 MNHEY and CDR2 SVGEGT. V was clipped by 8 bases and J by 3 bases; unmatched bases: 12. CDR3 sequence: CASANGQEIHYGYTF. The CDR3 nucleotides read TGTGCCAGCGCTAACGGACAGGAAATACACTATGGCTACACCTTC.

This clonotype has a count of ten or more. CDR3 sequence reads: CASSQEARGSAKNIQYF. Written as DNA, the CDR3 is TGCGCCAGCAGCCAAGAAGCCAGGGGGTCGGCCAAAAACATTCAGTACTTC. The chain is built from TRBV4-3 and TRBJ2-4; TRBD1 agrees at 7 bases. Germline loops: CDR1 LGHNA, CDR2 YSLEER. The ends lost 0 bases at V and 1 base at J; junction bases unmatched: 6. The CDR3 has 17 amino acids.

The chain uses TRBV7-2 and TRBJ2-7; D could derive from TRBD1 or TRBD2 (6 bases each). The CDR3 sequence is 15 residues long. V lost 7 bases, J lost 2 bases, and 18 bases lay in between. Germline lookup yields CDR1 SGHTA and CDR2 FQGNSA. This CDR3 is CASTTEEGGPYEQYF. CDR3 sequence (DNA): TGTGCCAGCACCACGGAGGAGGGGGGACCCTACGAGCAGTACTTC.

V and J are TRBV27 and TRBJ1-6, with a possible D match to TRBD1 (5 bases). The germline gives CDR1 MNHEY, CDR2 SMNVEV (reference sequence). The length of the CDR3 is 13 residues. The V gene lost 2 bases and the J gene lost 16 bases, with 15 bases spanning the gap. CDR3 DNA: TGTGCCAGCAGTTTAAACAGTATGGGGCCACTCCACTTT. This codes for CASSLNSMGPLHF.

This clonotype appeared a few times. The rearrangement links TRBV12-3 or TRBV12-4 to TRBJ1-5; D might be TRBD1 (5 bases). CDR3 size: 14 residues. Trimming pared 5 bases from V and 7 bases from J, leaving 15 bases between. CDR3 nucleotides: TGTGCCAGCAGTCCGGGACGGGCGGGGCAGCCCCAGCATTTT. As protein: CASSPGRAGQPQHF.

This chain joins TRBV20-1 and TRBJ1-2; 7 bases fit TRBD1. From germline, CDR1 is DFQATT and CDR2 SNEGSKA (reference sequence). The CDR3 is made up of 14 amino acids. Germline trimming cut 4 bases from V and 2 bases from J; bases unmatched to any gene: 7. CDR3 loop: CSATPRGANYGYTF. The CDR3 nucleotides read TGCAGTGCTACTCCCAGGGGGGCCAACTATGGCTACACCTTC.

The rearrangement links TRBV5-4 to TRBJ1-1; possible D gene TRBD1, 5 bases. The CDR3 consists of 14 residues. V lost 0 bases and J 1 base, leaving 7 bases between the germline ends. The germline gives CDR1 SGHNT, CDR2 YYREEE (reference sequence). The CDR3 reads CASSLARENTEAFF. The DNA for the CDR3 is TGTGCCAGCAGCTTGGCCAGGGAGAACACTGAAGCTTTCTTT.

The chain links TRBV3-1 to TRBJ2-1; D might be TRBD1 (6 bases). The ends were cut back, 0 bases at V and 3 bases at J, with 12 bases in the middle. The CDR3 extends over 16 amino acids. Germline CDR1 reads LGHDT; CDR2 reads YNNKEL (reference sequence). CDR3 coding DNA: TGTGCCAGCAGCCAAGAAGGACAGTGGGACTACAATGAGCAGTTCTTC. It encodes CASSQEGQWDYNEQFF.

In this sample, this clonotype turned up a few times. The chain employs TRBV5-1 and TRBJ1-1; D gene unclear. The CDR3 loop spans 14 amino acids. V lost 1 base to trimming and J lost 2 bases, with 9 bases between them. Looked up from germline, CDR1 is SGHRS and CDR2 is YFSETQ. This chain's CDR3 is CASSLTIHNTEAFF. In DNA form, the CDR3 reads TGCGCCAGCAGCTTGACGATCCACAACACTGAAGCTTTCTTT.

This clonotype has a handful of counts. The chain uses TRBV7-6 and TRBJ2-2; D possibly corresponds to TRBD2 (5 bases). V was pared by 1 base and J by 2 bases, with 11 bases between. The CDR3 runs to 16 residues. CDR1 is SGHVS and CDR2 is FNYEAQ in the germline V gene. Here the CDR3 reads CASSLVNSANTGELFF. CDR3 nucleotide sequence: TGTGCCAGCAGCTTAGTTAATAGCGCTAACACCGGGGAGCTGTTTTTT.

This clonotype came up many times. The rearrangement links TRBV27 to TRBJ1-5; D ambiguous. The CDR3 has 18 residues. Germline CDR1 MNHEY, CDR2 SMNVEV (reference sequence). Deletions cut 5 bases from V and 5 bases from J, with 25 bases between. Here the CDR3 reads CASSSSSHLRDPYQPQHF. The CDR3 nucleotides are TGTGCCAGCAGTAGTTCCAGCCACCTCCGGGATCCATATCAGCCCCAGCATTTT.

This clonotype was seen more than once but under ten times. V and J are TRBV30 and TRBJ1-1; 9 nucleotides align to TRBD1. The germline gives CDR1 GTSNPN, CDR2 SVGIG (reference sequence). There are 16 residues in the CDR3. V dropped 6 bases and J dropped 8; count of bases not matched to a gene: 19. The CDR3 sequence: CACDRLQDRGWREAFF. For the CDR3, the DNA is TGTGCCTGCGACCGACTCCAGGACAGGGGATGGAGGGAAGCTTTCTTT.

This clonotype was observed a few times. The V gene is TRBV29-1, the J gene TRBJ2-1; 7 bases fit TRBD2. The trim removed 4 bases at V and 1 base at J, leaving 10 bases unmatched. The CDR3 contains 16 residues. Looked up from germline, CDR1 is SQVTM and CDR2 is ANQGSEA. Here the CDR3 reads CSVAGTTGRSYNEQFF. CDR3 coding DNA: TGCAGCGTTGCGGGGACTACCGGGAGGTCCTACAATGAGCAGTTCTTC.

The V call is TRBV18, the J call TRBJ2-3, with TRBD1 as a possible D gene (5 bases). CDR1 and CDR2 from the germline V gene are KGHSH and LQKENI. This CDR3 contains 17 residues. Trimming cost V 4 bases and J 0 bases, with 17 bases left between them. Here the CDR3 reads CASSQGASVLSTDTQYF. As DNA, the CDR3 is TGTGCCAGCTCACAAGGGGCCAGCGTACTTAGCACAGATACGCAGTATTTT.

This rearrangement joins TRBV5-4 to TRBJ2-6; D possibly corresponds to TRBD1 (6 bases). There are 16 residues in the CDR3. CDR1 is SGHNT, CDR2 YYREEE, per germline (reference sequence). V was cut by 4 bases and J by 0 bases, with 11 bases left in between. CDR3 nucleotides: TGTGCCAGCAGCCAGGACAGAGTCTCTGGGGCCAACGTCCTGACTTTC. It codes for CASSQDRVSGANVLTF. Full variable domain (rest looked up from reference TRBV5-4 and TRBJ2-6): ETGVTQSPTHLIKTRGQQVTLRCSSQSGHNTVSWYQQALGQGPQFIFQYYREEENGRGNFPPRFSGLQFPNYSSELNVNALELDDSALYLCASSQDRVSGANVLTFGAGSRLTVL.

The V gene is TRBV11-2, the J gene TRBJ2-3, with 7 nucleotides matching TRBD2. Germline trimming cut 3 bases from V and 2 bases from J; bases unmatched to any gene: 5. The CDR3 consists of 15 residues. Germline CDR1 and CDR2: SGHAT and FQNNGV. The CDR3 spells CASSFRGRATDTQYF. The CDR3 DNA reads TGTGCCAGCAGCTTCCGCGGGAGAGCCACAGATACGCAGTATTTT.